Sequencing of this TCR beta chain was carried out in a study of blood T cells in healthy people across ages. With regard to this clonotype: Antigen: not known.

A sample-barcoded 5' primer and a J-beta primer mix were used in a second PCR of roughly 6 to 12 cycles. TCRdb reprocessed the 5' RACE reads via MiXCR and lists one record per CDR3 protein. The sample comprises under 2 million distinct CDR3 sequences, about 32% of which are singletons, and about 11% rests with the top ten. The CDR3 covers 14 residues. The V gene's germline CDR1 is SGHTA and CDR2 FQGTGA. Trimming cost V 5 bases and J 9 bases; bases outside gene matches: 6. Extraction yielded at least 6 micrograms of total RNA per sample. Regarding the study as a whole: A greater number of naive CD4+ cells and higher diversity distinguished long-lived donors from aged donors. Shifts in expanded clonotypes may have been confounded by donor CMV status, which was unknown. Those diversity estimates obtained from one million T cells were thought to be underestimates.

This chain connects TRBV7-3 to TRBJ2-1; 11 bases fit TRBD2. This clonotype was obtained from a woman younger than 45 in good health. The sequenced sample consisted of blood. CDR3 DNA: TGTGCCAGCAGCCGGCTAGCGGGAGGTAGTGAGCAGTTCTTC. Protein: CASSRLAGGSEQFF.